This entry is about one T cell receptor (beta chain). CDR1 and CDR2 (germline): KGHSH, LQKENI. The CDR3 loop spans 14 amino acids. The V and J ends lost 4 bases and 6 bases respectively, with 13 bases between them. The data originate from a study of blood T cell repertoires in COVID-19. The wider study: Acute and convalescent COVID-19 specimens originated in the United States, Italy and Spain. The cDNA or gDNA used as material had been derived from T cells, B-cell-depleted T cells, or PBMCs.

In the original workflow: The assay estimated nucleated cells by amplifying reference gene primers. Some clones are missing from TCRdb's copy, which holds only in-frame ones; the method was immunoSEQ multiplex PCR. Clonal size and the V and J genes are those of that table, whereas D and trimming came from the DNA. The sample has around 300,000 clones, approximately 83% seen once. V and J are TRBV18 and TRBJ2-1; possibly TRBD2 for D (6 bases). This clonotype was obtained from a woman in her seventies with acute or convalescent COVID-19. The sequencing input was peripheral blood. CDR3 protein: CASSRSGGGNEQFF. The CDR3 DNA is TGTGCCAGCTCACGCTCCGGGGGAGGCAATGAGCAGTTCTTC.